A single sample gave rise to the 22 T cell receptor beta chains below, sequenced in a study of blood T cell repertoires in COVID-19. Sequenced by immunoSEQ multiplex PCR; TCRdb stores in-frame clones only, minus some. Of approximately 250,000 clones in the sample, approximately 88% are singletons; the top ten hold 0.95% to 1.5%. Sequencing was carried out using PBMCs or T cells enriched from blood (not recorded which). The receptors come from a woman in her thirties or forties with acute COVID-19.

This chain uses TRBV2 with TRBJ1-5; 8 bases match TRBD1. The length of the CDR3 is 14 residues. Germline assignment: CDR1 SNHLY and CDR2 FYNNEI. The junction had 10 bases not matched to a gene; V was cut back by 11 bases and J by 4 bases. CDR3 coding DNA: TGTGCCTCATACGGCACAGGGGGGAATCAGCCCCAGCATTTT. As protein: CASYGTGGNQPQHF.

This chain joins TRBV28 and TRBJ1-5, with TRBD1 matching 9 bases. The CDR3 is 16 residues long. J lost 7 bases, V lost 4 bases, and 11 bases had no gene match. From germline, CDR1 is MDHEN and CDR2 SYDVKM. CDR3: CASSSPGQGLKQPQHF. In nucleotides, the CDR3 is TGTGCCAGCAGTTCCCCGGGACAGGGATTAAAGCAGCCCCAGCATTTT.

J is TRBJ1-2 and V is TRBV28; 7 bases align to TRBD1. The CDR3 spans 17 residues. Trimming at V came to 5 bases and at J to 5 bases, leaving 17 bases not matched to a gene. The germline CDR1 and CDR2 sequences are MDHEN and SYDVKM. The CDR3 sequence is CASSPYIQTGSDYGYTF. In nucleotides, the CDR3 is TGTGCCAGCAGTCCGTACATTCAGACAGGGAGCGATTATGGCTACACCTTC.

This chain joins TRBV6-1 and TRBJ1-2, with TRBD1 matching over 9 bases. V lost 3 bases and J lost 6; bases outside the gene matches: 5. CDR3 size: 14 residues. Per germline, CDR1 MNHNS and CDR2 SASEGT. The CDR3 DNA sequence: TGTGCCAGCAGTGAGGCCGGGACAGGGCATGGCTACACCTTC. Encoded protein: CASSEAGTGHGYTF.

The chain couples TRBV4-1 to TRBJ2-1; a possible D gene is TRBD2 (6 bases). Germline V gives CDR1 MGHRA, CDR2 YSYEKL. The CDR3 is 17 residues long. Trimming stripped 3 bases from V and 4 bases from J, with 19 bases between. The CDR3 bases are TGCGCCAGCAGCCATCAACCGGGAGCGGAAGGATACAATGAGCAGTTCTTC. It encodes CASSHQPGAEGYNEQFF.

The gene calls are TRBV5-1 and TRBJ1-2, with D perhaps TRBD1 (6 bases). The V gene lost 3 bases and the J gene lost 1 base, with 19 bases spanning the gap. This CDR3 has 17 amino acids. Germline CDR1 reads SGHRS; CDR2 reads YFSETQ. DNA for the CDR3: TGCGCCAGCAGCTGGGCCCCCATGGACAGAAATAACTATGGCTACACCTTC. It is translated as CASSWAPMDRNNYGYTF.

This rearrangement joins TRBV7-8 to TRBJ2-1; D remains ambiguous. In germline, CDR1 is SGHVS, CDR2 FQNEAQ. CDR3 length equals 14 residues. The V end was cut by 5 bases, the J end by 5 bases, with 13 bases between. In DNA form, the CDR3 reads TGTGCCAGCAGCGTCCGAGAGAACCACAATGAGCAGTTCTTC. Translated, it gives CASSVRENHNEQFF.

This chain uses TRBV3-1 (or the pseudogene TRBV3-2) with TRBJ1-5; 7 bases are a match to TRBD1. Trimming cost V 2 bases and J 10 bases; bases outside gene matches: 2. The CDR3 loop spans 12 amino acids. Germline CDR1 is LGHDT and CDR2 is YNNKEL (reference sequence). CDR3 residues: CASSQRGLPQHF. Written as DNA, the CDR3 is TGTGCCAGCAGCCAAAGGGGGCTTCCCCAGCATTTT.

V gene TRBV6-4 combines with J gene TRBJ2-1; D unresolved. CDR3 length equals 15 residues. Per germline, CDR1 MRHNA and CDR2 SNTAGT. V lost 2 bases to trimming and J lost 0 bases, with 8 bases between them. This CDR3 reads CASSDEASSYNEQFF. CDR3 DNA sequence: TGTGCCAGCAGTGACGAGGCGAGCTCCTACAATGAGCAGTTCTTC.

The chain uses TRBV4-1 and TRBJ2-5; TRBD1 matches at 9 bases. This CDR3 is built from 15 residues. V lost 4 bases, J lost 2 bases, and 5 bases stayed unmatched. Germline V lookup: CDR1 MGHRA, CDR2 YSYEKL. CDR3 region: CASSRGDRDQETQYF. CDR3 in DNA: TGCGCCAGCAGCCGAGGGGACAGGGATCAAGAGACCCAGTACTTC.

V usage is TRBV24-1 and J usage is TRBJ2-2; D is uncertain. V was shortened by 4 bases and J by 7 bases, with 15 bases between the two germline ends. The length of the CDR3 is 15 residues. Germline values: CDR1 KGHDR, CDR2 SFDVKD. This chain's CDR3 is CATSDSEEKNGELFF. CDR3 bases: TGTGCCACCAGTGACTCCGAAGAGAAGAACGGGGAGCTGTTTTTT.

The CDR3 is CASSLSKVRGTEAFF. The CDR3 region has the DNA TGTGCCAGCAGTTTATCGAAGGTGCGGGGCACTGAAGCTTTCTTT. The J gene is TRBJ1-1, the V gene TRBV27; D not certain. This CDR3 comprises 15 residues. Trimming cost V 0 bases and J 4 bases, with 12 bases left between them. CDR1 and CDR2 from the germline V gene are MNHEY and SMNVEV (reference sequence).

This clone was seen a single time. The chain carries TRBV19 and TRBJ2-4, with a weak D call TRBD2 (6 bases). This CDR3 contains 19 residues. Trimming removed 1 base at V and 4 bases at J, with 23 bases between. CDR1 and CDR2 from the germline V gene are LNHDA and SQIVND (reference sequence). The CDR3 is CASSIVWRARVVDKNIQYF. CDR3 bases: TGTGCCAGTAGTATAGTTTGGAGGGCCAGGGTGGTGGATAAAAACATTCAGTACTTC.

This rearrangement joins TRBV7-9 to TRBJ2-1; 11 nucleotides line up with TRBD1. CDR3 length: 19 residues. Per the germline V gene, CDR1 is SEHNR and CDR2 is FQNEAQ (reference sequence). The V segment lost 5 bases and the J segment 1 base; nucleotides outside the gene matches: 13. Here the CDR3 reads CASSRYHGQGASSYNEQFF. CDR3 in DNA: TGTGCCAGCAGCCGCTACCACGGACAGGGGGCGTCTTCCTACAATGAGCAGTTCTTC.

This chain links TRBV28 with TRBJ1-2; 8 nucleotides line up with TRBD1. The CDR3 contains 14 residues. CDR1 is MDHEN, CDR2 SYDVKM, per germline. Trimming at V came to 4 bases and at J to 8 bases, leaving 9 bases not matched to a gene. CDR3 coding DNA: TGTGCCAGCAGTTCCTCGGACAGGGTGCGCGGCTACACCTTC. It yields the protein CASSSSDRVRGYTF.

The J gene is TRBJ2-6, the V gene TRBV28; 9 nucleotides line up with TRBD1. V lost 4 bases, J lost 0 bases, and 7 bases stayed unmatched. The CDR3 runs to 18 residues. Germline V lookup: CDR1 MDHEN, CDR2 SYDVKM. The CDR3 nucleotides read TGTGCCAGCAGTTCGCCGACAGGGGGAAACTCTGGGGCCAACGTCCTGACTTTC. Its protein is CASSSPTGGNSGANVLTF.

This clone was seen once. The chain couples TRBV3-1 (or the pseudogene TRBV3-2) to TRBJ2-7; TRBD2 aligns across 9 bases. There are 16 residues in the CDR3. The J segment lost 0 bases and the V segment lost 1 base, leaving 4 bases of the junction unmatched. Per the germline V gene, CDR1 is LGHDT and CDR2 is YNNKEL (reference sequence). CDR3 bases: TGTGCCAGCAGCCAAGTCAGGCGGGAGGGCTCCTACGAGCAGTACGTC. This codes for CASSQVRREGSYEQYV.

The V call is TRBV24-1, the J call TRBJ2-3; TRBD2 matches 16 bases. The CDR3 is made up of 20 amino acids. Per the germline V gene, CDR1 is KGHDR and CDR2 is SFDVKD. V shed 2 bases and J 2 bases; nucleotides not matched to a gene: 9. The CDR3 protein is CATSDSIPGTSGRATDTQYF. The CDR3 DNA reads TGTGCCACCAGTGATTCTATACCCGGGACTAGCGGGAGGGCCACAGATACGCAGTATTTT.

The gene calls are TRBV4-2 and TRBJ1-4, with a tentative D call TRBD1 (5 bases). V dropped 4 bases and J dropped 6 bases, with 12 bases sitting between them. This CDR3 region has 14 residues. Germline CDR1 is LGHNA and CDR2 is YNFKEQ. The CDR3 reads CASSPGLRDEKLFF. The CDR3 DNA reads TGTGCCAGCAGCCCGGGACTAAGAGATGAAAAACTGTTTTTT.

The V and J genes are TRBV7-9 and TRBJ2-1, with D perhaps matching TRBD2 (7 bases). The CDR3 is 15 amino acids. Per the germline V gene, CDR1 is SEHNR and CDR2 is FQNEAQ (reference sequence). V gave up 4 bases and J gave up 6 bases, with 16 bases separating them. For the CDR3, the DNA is TGTGCCAGCAGCTGGGGGAGCGGGACAACCAATGAGCAGTTCTTC. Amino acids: CASSWGSGTTNEQFF.

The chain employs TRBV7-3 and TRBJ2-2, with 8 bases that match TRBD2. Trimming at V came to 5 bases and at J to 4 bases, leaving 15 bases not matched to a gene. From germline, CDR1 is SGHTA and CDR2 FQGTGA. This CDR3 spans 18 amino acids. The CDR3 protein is CASSLPNGLAWGTGELFF. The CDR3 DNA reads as TGTGCCAGCAGCCTCCCCAACGGACTAGCTTGGGGCACCGGGGAGCTGTTTTTT.

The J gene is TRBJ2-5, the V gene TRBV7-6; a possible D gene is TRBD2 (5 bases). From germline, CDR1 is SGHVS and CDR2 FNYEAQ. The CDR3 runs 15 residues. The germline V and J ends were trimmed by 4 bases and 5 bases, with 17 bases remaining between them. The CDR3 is CASSSLQRRGETQYF. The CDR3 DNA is TGTGCCAGCAGCTCACTACAGCGGCGAGGCGAGACCCAGTACTTC.